These 10 T cell receptor beta chains originate from one sample sequenced in a study of T cells in Graves' hyperthyroidism and ophthalmopathy (dated by TCRdb to about 2019). Library creation used multiplex PCR. Sequenced using an Illumina HiSeq 2000. TCR beta CDR3 regions were amplified from RNA transcripts. The TCR CDR3 was subjected to a first round of RT-PCR using the HTBI primer set and the Qiagen OneStep RT-PCR kit. In TCRdb, the public reads were trimmed at Q25 with fastp and aligned with MiXCR, with productive beta chains retained. Every entry covers one CDR3 protein and lists the most common genes and DNA from its rows. This sample gives 600,000 to 900,000 distinct CDR3 sequences in total; 16% of them show up just once. The ten biggest clones cover over 7.5% of the sample. What was sequenced was blood. The receptors shown here come from a man younger than 30 with Graves' hyperthyroidism.

The chain carries TRBV30 and TRBJ1-6; no clear D. This CDR3 spans 16 amino acids. V was clipped by 3 bases and J by 1 base, with 13 bases between them. In germline, CDR1 is GTSNPN, CDR2 SVGIG (reference sequence). The CDR3 DNA sequence: TGTGCCTGGAGCATGGTTCTGGGATCCTATAATTCACCCCTCCACTTT. Residues: CAWSMVLGSYNSPLHF.

The chain uses TRBV20-1 and TRBJ1-6; D not resolved. The V and J ends lost 1 base and 7 bases respectively, with 8 bases between them. Germline assignment: CDR1 DFQATT and CDR2 SNEGSKA (reference sequence). The CDR3 is made up of 13 amino acids. The CDR3 coding sequence is TGCAGTGCTAGAGCAGGAGGCAATTCACCCCTCCACTTT. Its protein product is CSARAGGNSPLHF.

This clonotype showed up many times. The rearrangement joins TRBV7-8 to TRBJ2-3, with 7 bases lining up with TRBD1. Trimming cost V 7 bases and J 5 bases; bases outside gene matches: 3. Germline CDR1 and CDR2: SGHVS and FQNEAQ. CDR3 length: 12 amino acids. The CDR3 nucleotides are TGTGCCAGCACCTCAGGGGGAGATACGCAGTATTTT. It yields the protein CASTSGGDTQYF.

The chain employs TRBV28 and TRBJ2-1, with TRBD2 matching 12 bases. The ends lost 6 bases at V and 6 bases at J; junction bases unmatched: 12. The CDR3 has 17 residues. CDR1 and CDR2 from the germline V gene are MDHEN and SYDVKM. CDR3 residues: CASRSPGLAGSTNEQFF. DNA for the CDR3: TGTGCCAGCAGATCACCCGGACTAGCGGGATCTACCAATGAGCAGTTCTTC.

The V and J genes are TRBV6-1 and TRBJ2-6, with D tentatively TRBD1 (5 bases). The CDR3 spans 16 residues. Germline V gene data show CDR1 as MNHNS and CDR2 as SASEGT. Trimming removed 6 bases at V and 0 bases at J, with 12 bases between. The DNA of the CDR3 is TGTGCCAGCAGAGCCCCAGGGATCTCTGGGGCCAACGTCCTGACTTTC. Its translation is CASRAPGISGANVLTF.

The chain is built from TRBV4-1 and TRBJ2-7, with TRBD1 matching 10 bases. Gene TRBJ2-1 matches the end of the DNA better, so the J call may be wrong. Germline CDR1 reads MGHRA; CDR2 reads YSYEKL. This CDR3 region has 12 residues. DNA for the CDR3: TGCGCCAGCAGTCGGGACAGGGGCGAGCAGTTCTTC. Protein sequence: CASSRDRGEQFF.

There are many counts of this clonotype. This sequence joins TRBV12-3 or TRBV12-4 and TRBJ1-5; D gene ambiguous. Trimming left V 5 bases short and J 1 base short, with 15 bases between. This CDR3 contains 16 residues. DNA of the CDR3: TGTGCCAGCAGTCCCTCACTTGGGGTGAGCAATCAGCCCCAGCATTTT. Translating gives CASSPSLGVSNQPQHF.

The genes are TRBV15 and TRBJ2-2; 10 nucleotides match TRBD2. Losses at the gene ends were 0 bases for V and 7 bases for J; bases not matched to a gene: 8. This CDR3 region has 17 residues. Germline-derived CDR1 and CDR2 are LNHNV and YYDKDF (reference sequence). CDR3 in DNA: TGTGCCACCAGCAGAGATATGGCTAGCGGGAGAGGCGGGGAGCTGTTTTTT. It translates to CATSRDMASGRGGELFF.

This clonotype was recorded many times. This chain connects TRBV5-5 to TRBJ2-5, with TRBD2 as a possible D gene (5 bases). From germline, CDR1 is SGHKS and CDR2 YYEKEE (reference sequence). Between the trimmed V and J ends, which lost 0 bases and 4 bases, there was a span of 10 bases. This CDR3 is built from 14 residues. This chain's CDR3 is CASSLEVSVETQYF. Written as DNA, the CDR3 is TGTGCCAGCAGCTTGGAGGTTAGCGTAGAGACCCAGTACTTC.

This clonotype was seen a handful of times. This chain uses TRBV6-1 with TRBJ2-1; tentatively, D is TRBD2 (7 bases). The CDR3 runs 17 residues. Germline lookup yields CDR1 MNHNS and CDR2 SASEGT. Trimming cost V 5 bases and J 1 base, with 18 bases left between them. The CDR3 nucleotides are TGTGCCAGCAGTTCCCTCGAAGGGGGGGAATCCTACAATGAGCAGTTCTTC. This gives the protein CASSSLEGGESYNEQFF.